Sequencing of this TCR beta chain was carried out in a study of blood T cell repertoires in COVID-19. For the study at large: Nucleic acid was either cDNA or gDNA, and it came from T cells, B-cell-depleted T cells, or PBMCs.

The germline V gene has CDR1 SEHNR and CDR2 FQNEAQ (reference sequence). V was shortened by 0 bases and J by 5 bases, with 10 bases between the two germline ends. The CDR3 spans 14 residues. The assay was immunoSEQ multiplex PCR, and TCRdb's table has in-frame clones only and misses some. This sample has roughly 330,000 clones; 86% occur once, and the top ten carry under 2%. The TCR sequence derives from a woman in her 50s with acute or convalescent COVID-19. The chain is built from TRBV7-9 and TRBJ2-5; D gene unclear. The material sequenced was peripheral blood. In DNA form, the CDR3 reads TGTGCCAGCAGCTTAGCGGCCTCCTCGGAGACCCAGTACTTC. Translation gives CASSLAASSETQYF.